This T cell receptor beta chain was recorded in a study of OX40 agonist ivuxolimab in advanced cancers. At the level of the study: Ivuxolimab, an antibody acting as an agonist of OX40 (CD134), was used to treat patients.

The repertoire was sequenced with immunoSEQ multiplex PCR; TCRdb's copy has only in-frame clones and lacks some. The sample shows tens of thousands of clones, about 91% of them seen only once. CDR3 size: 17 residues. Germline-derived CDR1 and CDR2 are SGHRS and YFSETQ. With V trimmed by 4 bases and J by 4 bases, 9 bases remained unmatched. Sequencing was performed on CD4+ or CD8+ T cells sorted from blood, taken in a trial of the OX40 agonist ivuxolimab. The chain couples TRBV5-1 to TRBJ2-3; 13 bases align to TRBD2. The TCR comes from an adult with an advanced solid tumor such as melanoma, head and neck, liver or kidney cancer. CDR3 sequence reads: CASSAMTSGRFADTQYF. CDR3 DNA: TGCGCCAGCAGCGCCATGACTAGCGGGAGGTTCGCAGATACGCAGTATTTT.